The entry below gives a single T cell receptor beta chain sequence along with its context. What it binds is not known. This specimen comes from a study of lymphopenia after photon versus proton radiotherapy. Sequencing was performed with immunoSEQ multiplex PCR; in TCRdb, only in-frame clones are kept and a portion is missing. The table lists about 30,000 clones, around nine tenths of them singletons. J lost 2 bases, V lost 2 bases, and 1 base had no gene match. CDR3 length: 16 residues. Germline V gene lookup returns CDR1 MNHEY and CDR2 SMNVEV (reference sequence). Whole-study findings and limits: Under photons, naive T cells and diversity fell while effector/memory populations rose. After lymphocyte nadir, photon-treated repertoires showed oligoclonal expansion, especially CD8+ Temra. A bigger post-nadir fall in TCR diversity correlated inversely with survival time in deceased patients.

The chain employs TRBV27 and TRBJ2-5; 14 bases match TRBD2. Sequenced here: peripheral blood, sampled from a patient treated with proton-based radiotherapy. This clonotype was obtained from an older woman with cholangiocarcinoma. Some clones in this sample may be carry-over from other donors' samples. This CDR3 is CASSLGLAGGQETQYF. CDR3 DNA: TGTGCCAGCAGTTTAGGACTAGCGGGAGGACAAGAGACCCAGTACTTC.